The rows below give T cell receptor beta chains drawn from one sample of a study of T-cell memory formation after mild COVID-19. TCRdb reanalysed the 5' RACE reads using MiXCR and keeps one entry per CDR3 protein. This table has about 190,000 distinct CDR3 sequences, about 10% appearing once. Specimen: PBMCs or a T cell subset sorted from them (not recorded which). These receptors were taken from a man aged 18 to 29 who had mild COVID-19 (a few samples of this study predate the infection). Cell type and time point are not known. Each CDR3 is given with its conserved first and last residue. The D gene is left open where the match is weak. Some rows have no size entry. The others give once, few or many, or a class for an expanded clone.

.,TRBD2,TRBJ2-3,TRBV5-1,CASSPGLAGGSDTQYF,TGCGCCAGCAGCCCGGGACTAGCGGGGGGTTCCGATACGCAGTATTTT
few,.,TRBJ1-1,TRBV23-1,CASSQPRRTEGNTEAFF,TGCGCCAGCAGTCAACCCCGCCGGACAGAGGGGAACACTGAAGCTTTCTTT
few,TRBD1,TRBJ2-1,TRBV5-1,CASSLGQGVGKQFF,TGCGCCAGCAGCTTGGGCCAGGGGGTGGGAAAGCAGTTCTTC
.,.,TRBJ2-3,TRBV5-1,CASSLAVSTSTDTQYF,TGCGCCAGCAGCTTGGCGGTCTCCACTAGCACAGATACGCAGTATTTT
.,.,TRBJ2-5,TRBV7-9,CASSRSGTGWETQYF,TGTGCCAGCAGTCGTTCCGGGACCGGGTGGGAGACCCAGTACTTC
.,.,TRBJ2-5,TRBV25-1,CASSENGRGLRETQYF,TGTGCCAGCAGTGAGAATGGGCGGGGGCTAAGGGAGACCCAGTACTTC
many,.,TRBJ2-2,TRBV4-1,CASSQERPGELFF,TGCGCCAGCAGCCAAGAGCGGCCCGGGGAGCTGTTTTTT
many,.,TRBJ2-1,TRBV5-1,CASSLGTGSYNEQFF,TGCGCCAGCAGCTTGGGGACTGGCTCCTACAATGAGCAGTTCTTC
few,.,TRBJ1-3,TRBV5-1,CASSLDRVGFGNTIYF,TGCGCCAGCAGCTTGGACAGGGTCGGCTTTGGAAACACCATATATTTT
few,TRBD1,TRBJ1-1,TRBV6-6,CASSPEGALTEAFF,TGTGCCAGCAGTCCCGAGGGGGCGCTCACTGAAGCTTTCTTT
.,TRBD1,TRBJ1-2,TRBV6-5,CATRRDSVYGYTF,TGTGCCACTCGCCGGGACAGTGTTTATGGCTACACCTTC
few,.,TRBJ1-5,TRBV5-6,CASSSRDRDQPQHF,TGTGCCAGCAGCTCCCGGGATCGGGATCAGCCCCAGCATTTT
few,.,TRBJ1-5,TRBV7-2,CASSLASQPQHF,TGTGCCAGCAGCTTAGCTAGTCAGCCCCAGCATTTT
.,.,TRBJ2-3,TRBV2,CASSGGGFDTQYF,TGTGCCAGCAGCGGGGGCGGGTTTGATACGCAGTATTTT
.,TRBD1,TRBJ1-1,TRBV7-2,CASRLRTGAVTEAFF,TGTGCCAGCAGATTGAGGACAGGGGCGGTCACTGAAGCTTTCTTT
.,.,TRBJ1-5,TRBV7-2,CASSEGQIYSNQPQHF,TGTGCCAGCAGCGAAGGGCAGATTTATAGCAATCAGCCCCAGCATTTT
.,TRBD1,TRBJ1-1,TRBV5-1,CASSSLTRTGGTEAFF,TGCGCCAGCAGCTCGCTCACTAGGACAGGGGGCACTGAAGCTTTCTTT
.,TRBD1,TRBJ2-7,TRBV25-1,CASSENDRGREQYF,TGTGCCAGCAGTGAAAACGACAGGGGGCGCGAGCAGTACTTC
few,.,TRBJ2-5,TRBV4-1,CASKPLWGRVEETQYF,TGCGCCAGCAAACCTCTCTGGGGCAGGGTAGAAGAGACCCAGTACTTC
many,.,TRBJ2-3,TRBV7-2,CASSSRVADTQYF,TGTGCCAGCAGCTCCCGGGTGGCGGATACGCAGTATTTT
.,TRBD2,TRBJ2-1,TRBV20-1,CSAAGGLGSSYNEQFF,TGCAGTGCAGCGGGGGGCCTGGGGAGCTCCTACAATGAGCAGTTCTTC
few,.,TRBJ2-3,TRBV29-1,CSVGRGGTDTQYF,TGCAGCGTTGGAAGGGGAGGCACAGATACGCAGTATTTT
.,.,TRBJ2-5,TRBV7-2,CASSFNGGPGETQYF,TGTGCCAGCAGCTTTAATGGGGGGCCCGGGGAGACCCAGTACTTC
few,.,TRBJ1-5,TRBV12-3/TRBV12-4,CASSSTGGYQPQHF,TGTGCCAGCAGTTCCACGGGGGGGTATCAGCCCCAGCATTTT
few,.,TRBJ2-2,TRBV19,CASTDRGVWVGGELFF,TGTGCCAGTACCGATCGGGGAGTTTGGGTTGGCGGGGAGCTGTTTTTT
few,.,TRBJ1-2,TRBV5-1,CASSSNTGANYGYTF,TGCGCCAGCAGCTCGAACACAGGAGCTAACTATGGCTACACCTTC
few,TRBD2,TRBJ2-3,TRBV4-3,CASSPNRLAGSKDTQYF,TGCGCCAGCAGCCCGAATCGACTAGCGGGGTCCAAAGATACGCAGTATTTT
.,TRBD1,TRBJ1-1,TRBV6-6,CASSPQRQGSNTEAFF,TGTGCCAGCAGCCCTCAAAGACAGGGATCGAACACTGAAGCTTTCTTT
.,TRBD2,TRBJ2-2,TRBV20-1,CSARAGTSGSTGELFF,TGCAGTGCTAGGGCCGGGACTAGCGGGTCCACCGGGGAGCTGTTTTTT
many,.,TRBJ1-6,TRBV6-5,CASGAYYNSPLHF,TGTGCCAGCGGGGCCTACTATAATTCACCCCTCCACTTT
few,.,TRBJ1-1,TRBV6-2/TRBV6-3,CASRGRVGGTEAFF,TGTGCCAGCAGGGGAAGGGTTGGGGGCACTGAAGCTTTCTTT
.,.,TRBJ1-4,TRBV5-1,CASSWGHSENEKLFF,TGCGCCAGCAGCTGGGGACACAGCGAGAATGAAAAACTGTTTTTT
many,TRBD1,TRBJ1-6,TRBV4-2,CASRQRLKGQGNSPLHF,TGTGCCAGCAGACAGCGCCTCAAAGGACAGGGTAATTCACCCCTCCACTTT
.,.,TRBJ2-2,TRBV7-2,CASSSRWGKPTGELFF,TGTGCCAGCAGCTCCCGTTGGGGAAAGCCCACCGGGGAGCTGTTTTTT
few,TRBD2,TRBJ2-5,TRBV5-1,CASSSAGTSLETQYF,TGCGCCAGCAGCTCAGCCGGGACTAGCCTAGAGACCCAGTACTTC
.,TRBD1,TRBJ1-1,TRBV12-3/TRBV12-4,CASGYRGGAFF,TGTGCCAGCGGGTACAGGGGGGGAGCTTTCTTT
.,.,TRBJ1-1,TRBV6-1,CASSESPGRNTEAFF,TGTGCCAGCAGTGAATCTCCGGGAAGGAACACTGAAGCTTTCTTT
few,.,TRBJ1-1,TRBV29-1,CSVARGSRWEAFF,TGCAGCGTTGCCAGGGGCTCCCGGTGGGAAGCTTTCTTT